This T cell receptor (beta chain) stems from a study of patients and donors after allogeneic stem cell transplantation. Each CDR3 protein is one row after TCRdb ran MiXCR on the RT-PCR reads. The repertoire holds about a million distinct CDR3 sequences, with roughly 18% as singletons. Germline V CDR1 and CDR2: MNHEY, SMNVEV (reference sequence). This CDR3 is 16 amino acids long. To note about this clonotype: The junction does not match germline at one end; this may be a read error.

The receptor's source is a human donor who was either an allogeneic HSCT recipient or a stem cell or donor lymphocyte infusion donor (not recorded which). It is not recorded whose cells these are; they may come from a transplant donor. The gene calls are TRBV27 and TRBJ2-7; D may be TRBD2 (6 bases). Input material: blood, either unsorted or a sorted T cell fraction (not recorded which). The CDR3 DNA reads as TGTGCCAGCAGTTTAAAGCACTTGGGACTGGCCTACGACCAGTACTTC. Amino acid sequence: CASSLKHLGLAYDQYF.